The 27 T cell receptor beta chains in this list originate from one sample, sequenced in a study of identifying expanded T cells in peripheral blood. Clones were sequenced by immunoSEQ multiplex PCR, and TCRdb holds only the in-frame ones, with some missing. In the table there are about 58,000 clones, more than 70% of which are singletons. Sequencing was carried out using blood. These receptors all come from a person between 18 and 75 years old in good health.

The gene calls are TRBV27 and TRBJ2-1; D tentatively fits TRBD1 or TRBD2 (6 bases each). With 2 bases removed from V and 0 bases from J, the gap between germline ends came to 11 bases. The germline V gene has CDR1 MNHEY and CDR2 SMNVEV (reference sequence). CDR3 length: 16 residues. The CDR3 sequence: CASSLRGRSSYNEQFF. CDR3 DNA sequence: TGTGCCAGCAGTTTACGGGGGCGTAGCTCCTACAATGAGCAGTTCTTC.

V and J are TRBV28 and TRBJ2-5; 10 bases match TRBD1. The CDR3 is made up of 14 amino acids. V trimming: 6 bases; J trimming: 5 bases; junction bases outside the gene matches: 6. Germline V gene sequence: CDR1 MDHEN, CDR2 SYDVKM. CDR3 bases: TGTGCCAGCAGGCTACCGGACAGGGGGGAGACCCAGTACTTC. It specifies CASRLPDRGETQYF.

CDR3 sequence: CSVEEGTVPYEQYF. DNA for the CDR3: TGCAGCGTTGAAGAAGGGACAGTTCCGTACGAGCAGTACTTC. This chain links TRBV29-1 with TRBJ2-7, with 7 bases aligning to TRBD1. Germline V gene lookup returns CDR1 SQVTM and CDR2 ANQGSEA. Trimming cost V 0 bases and J 4 bases; bases outside gene matches: 6. This CDR3 is 14 amino acids long.

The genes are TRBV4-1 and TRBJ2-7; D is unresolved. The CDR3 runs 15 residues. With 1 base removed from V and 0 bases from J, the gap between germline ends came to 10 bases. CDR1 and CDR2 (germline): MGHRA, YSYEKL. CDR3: CASSQVGLNSYEQYF. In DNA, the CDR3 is TGCGCCAGCAGCCAAGTCGGCTTAAACTCCTACGAGCAGTACTTC.

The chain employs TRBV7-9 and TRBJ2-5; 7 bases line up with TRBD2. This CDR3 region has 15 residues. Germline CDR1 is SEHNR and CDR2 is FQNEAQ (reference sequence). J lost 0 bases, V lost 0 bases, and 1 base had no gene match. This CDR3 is CASSLAGGYQETQYF. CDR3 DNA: TGTGCCAGCAGCTTAGCGGGAGGGTACCAAGAGACCCAGTACTTC.

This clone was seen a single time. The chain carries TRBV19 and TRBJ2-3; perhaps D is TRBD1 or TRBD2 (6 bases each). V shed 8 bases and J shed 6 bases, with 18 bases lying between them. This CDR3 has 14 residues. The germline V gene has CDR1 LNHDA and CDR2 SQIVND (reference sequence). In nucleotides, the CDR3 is TGTGCCAGTTCTCCGGGGGCGATTTGGGATACGCAGTATTTT. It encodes CASSPGAIWDTQYF. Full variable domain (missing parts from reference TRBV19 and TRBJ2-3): DGGITQSPKYLFRKEGQNVTLSCEQNLNHDAMYWYRQDPGQGLRLIYYSQIVNDFQKGDIAEGYSVSREKKESFPLTVTSAQKNPTAFYLCASSPGAIWDTQYFGPGTRLTVL.

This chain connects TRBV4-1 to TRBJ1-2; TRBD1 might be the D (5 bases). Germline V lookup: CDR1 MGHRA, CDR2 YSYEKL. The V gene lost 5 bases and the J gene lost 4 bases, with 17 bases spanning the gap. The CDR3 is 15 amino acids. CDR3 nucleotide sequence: TGCGCCAGCAGCAAAGGCACAGGAGATTTCTATGGCTACACCTTC. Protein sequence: CASSKGTGDFYGYTF.

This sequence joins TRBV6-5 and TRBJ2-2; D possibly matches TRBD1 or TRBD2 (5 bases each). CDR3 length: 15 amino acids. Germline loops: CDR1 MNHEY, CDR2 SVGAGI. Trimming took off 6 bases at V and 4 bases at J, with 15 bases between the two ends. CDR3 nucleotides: TGTGCCAGCAGCCGCCGGGACGGGGTCACCGGGGAGCTGTTTTTT. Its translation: CASSRRDGVTGELFF.

The CDR3 DNA reads TGTGCCAGCCTAACCGGGACTAGCGGGAATGAGCAGTTCTTC. Amino acids: CASLTGTSGNEQFF. The chain joins TRBV6-5 to TRBJ2-1; 12 bases agree with TRBD2. The CDR3 runs to 14 residues. The trim removed 8 bases at V and 7 bases at J, leaving 6 bases unmatched. CDR1 is MNHEY, CDR2 SVGAGI, per germline.

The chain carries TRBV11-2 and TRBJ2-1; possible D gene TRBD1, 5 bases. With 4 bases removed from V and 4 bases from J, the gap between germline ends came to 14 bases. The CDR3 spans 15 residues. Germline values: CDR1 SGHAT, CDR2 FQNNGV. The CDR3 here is CASSSQGPDYNEQFF. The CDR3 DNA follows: TGTGCCAGCAGCTCCCAGGGTCCTGATTACAATGAGCAGTTCTTC.

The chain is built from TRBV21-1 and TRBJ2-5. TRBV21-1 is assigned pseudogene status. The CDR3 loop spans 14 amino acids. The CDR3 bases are TGTGCCAGCAGCAAAAAGACCAAACAAGAGACCCAGTACTTC. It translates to CASSKKTKQETQYF.

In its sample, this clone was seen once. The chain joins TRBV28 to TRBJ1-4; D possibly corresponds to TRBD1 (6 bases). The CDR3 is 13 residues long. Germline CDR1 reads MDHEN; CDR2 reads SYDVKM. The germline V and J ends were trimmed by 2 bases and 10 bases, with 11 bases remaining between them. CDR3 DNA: TGTGCCAGCAGTTTAGTCCAGGGGAGAAAACTGTTTTTT. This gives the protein CASSLVQGRKLFF.

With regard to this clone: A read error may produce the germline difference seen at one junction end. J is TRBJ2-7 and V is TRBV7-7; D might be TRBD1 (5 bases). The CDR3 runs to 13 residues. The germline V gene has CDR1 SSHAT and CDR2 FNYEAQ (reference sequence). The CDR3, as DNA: TGTGCTAGCAGCCGGGCAGGGTCCTACGAGCAGTACTTC. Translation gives CASSRAGSYEQYF.

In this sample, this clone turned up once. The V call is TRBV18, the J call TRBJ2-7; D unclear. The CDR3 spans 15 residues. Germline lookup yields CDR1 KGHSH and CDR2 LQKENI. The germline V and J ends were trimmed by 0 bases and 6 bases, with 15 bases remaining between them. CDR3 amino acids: CASSPPARGWSEQYF. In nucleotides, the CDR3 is TGTGCCAGCTCACCACCGGCGCGCGGCTGGTCCGAGCAGTACTTC. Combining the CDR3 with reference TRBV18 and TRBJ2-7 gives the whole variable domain NAGVMQNPRHLVRRRGQEARLRCSPMKGHSHVYWYRQLPEEGLKFMVYLQKENIIDESGMPKERFSAEFPKEGPSILRIQQVVRGDSAAYFCASSPPARGWSEQYFGPGTRLTVT.

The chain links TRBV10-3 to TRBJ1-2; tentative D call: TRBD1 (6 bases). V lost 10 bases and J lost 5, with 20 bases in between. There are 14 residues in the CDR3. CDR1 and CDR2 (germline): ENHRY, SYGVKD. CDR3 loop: CATLTEGVVYGYTF. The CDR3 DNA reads TGTGCCACACTTACTGAGGGGGTGGTATATGGCTACACCTTC.

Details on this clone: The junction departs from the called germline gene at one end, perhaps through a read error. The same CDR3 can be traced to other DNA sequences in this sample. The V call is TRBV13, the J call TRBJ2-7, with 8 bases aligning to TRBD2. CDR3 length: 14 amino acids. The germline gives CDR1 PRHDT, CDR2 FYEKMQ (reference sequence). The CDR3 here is CASLRRGATYEQYF. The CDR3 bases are TGTGCCAGCCTCCGGCGGGGGGCTACCTACGAGCAATACTTC. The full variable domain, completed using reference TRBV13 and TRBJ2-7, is AAGVIQSPRHLIKEKRETATLKCYPIPRHDTVYWYQQGPGQDPQFLISFYEKMQSDKGSIPDRFSAQQFSDYHSELNMSSLELGDSALYFCASLRRGATYEQYFGPGTRLTVT.

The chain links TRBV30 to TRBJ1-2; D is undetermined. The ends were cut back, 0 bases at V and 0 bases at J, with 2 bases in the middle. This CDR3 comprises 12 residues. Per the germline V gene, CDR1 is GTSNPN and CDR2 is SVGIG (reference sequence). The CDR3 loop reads CAWSVSNYGYTF. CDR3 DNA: TGTGCCTGGAGTGTCTCTAACTATGGCTACACCTTC.

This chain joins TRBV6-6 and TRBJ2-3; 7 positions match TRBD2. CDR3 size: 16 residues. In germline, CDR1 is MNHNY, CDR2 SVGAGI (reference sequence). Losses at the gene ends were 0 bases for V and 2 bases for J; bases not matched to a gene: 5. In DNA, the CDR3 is TGTGCCAGCAGTTACTCGCCCGGGGGGTCCACAGATACGCAGTATTTT. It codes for CASSYSPGGSTDTQYF.

CDR3: CASSSLPTAEAFF. CDR3 sequence (DNA): TGCGCCAGCAGCTCCTTACCGACAGCTGAAGCTTTCTTT. The chain couples TRBV5-1 to TRBJ1-1; D possibly corresponds to TRBD1 (5 bases). There are 13 residues in the CDR3. V dropped 3 bases and J dropped 6 bases, with 12 bases sitting between them. Germline V gene data show CDR1 as SGHRS and CDR2 as YFSETQ. The complete variable domain, with remaining parts taken from reference TRBV5-1 and TRBJ1-1, reads KAGVTQTPRYLIKTRGQQVTLSCSPISGHRSVSWYQQTPGQGLQFLFEYFSETQRNKGNFPGRFSGRQFSNSRSEMNVSTLELGDSALYLCASSSLPTAEAFFGQGTRLTVV.

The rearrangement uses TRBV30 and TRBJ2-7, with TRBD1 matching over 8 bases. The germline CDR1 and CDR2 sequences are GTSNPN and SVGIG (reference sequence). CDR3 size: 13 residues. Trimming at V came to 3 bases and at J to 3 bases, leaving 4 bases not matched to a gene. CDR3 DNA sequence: TGTGCCTGGAGCTCGACAGGGGACTACGAGCAGTACTTC. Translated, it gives CAWSSTGDYEQYF.

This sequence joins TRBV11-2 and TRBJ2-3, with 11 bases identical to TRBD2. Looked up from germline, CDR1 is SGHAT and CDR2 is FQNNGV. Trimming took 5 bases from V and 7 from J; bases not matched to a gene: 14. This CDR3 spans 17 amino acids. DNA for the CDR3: TGTGCCAGCAGCCCCCTTAGCGGGGGGGCCAGAATGCATACGCAGTATTTT. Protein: CASSPLSGGARMHTQYF.

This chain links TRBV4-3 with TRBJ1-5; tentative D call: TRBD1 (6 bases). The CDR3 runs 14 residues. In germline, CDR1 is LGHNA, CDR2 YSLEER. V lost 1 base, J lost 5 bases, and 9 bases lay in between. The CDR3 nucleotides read TGCGCCAGCAGCCAAGCGACAGGCTATCAGCCCCAGCATTTT. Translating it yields CASSQATGYQPQHF.

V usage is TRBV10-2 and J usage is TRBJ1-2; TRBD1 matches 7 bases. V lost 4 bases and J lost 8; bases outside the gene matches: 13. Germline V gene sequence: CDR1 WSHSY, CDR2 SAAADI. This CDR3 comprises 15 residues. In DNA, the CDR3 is TGCGCCAGCAGTGTCGGCCTGACAGGGCCAGAGGGCTACACCTTC. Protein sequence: CASSVGLTGPEGYTF.

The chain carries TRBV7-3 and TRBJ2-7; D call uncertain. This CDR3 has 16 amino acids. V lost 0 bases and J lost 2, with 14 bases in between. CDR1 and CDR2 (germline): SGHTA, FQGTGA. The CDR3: CASSLTVSANPYEQYF. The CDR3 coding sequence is TGTGCCAGCAGCTTAACGGTGTCAGCAAACCCCTACGAGCAGTACTTC.

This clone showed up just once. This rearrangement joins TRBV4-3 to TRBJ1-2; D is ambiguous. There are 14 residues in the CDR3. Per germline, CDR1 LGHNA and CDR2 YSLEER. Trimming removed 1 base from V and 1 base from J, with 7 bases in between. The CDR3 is CASSQGTNNYGYTF. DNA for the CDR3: TGCGCCAGCAGCCAAGGGACGAATAACTATGGCTACACCTTC.

The CDR3 here is CASMDRDSYYEQYF. CDR3 in DNA: TGTGCCAGCATGGACCGGGACAGCTACTACGAGCAGTACTTC. The J gene is TRBJ2-7, the V gene TRBV6-1; TRBD1 aligns across 7 bases. Germline loops: CDR1 MNHNS, CDR2 SASEGT. V was pared by 7 bases and J by 3 bases, with 9 bases of the junction left unmatched. The CDR3 extends over 14 amino acids.

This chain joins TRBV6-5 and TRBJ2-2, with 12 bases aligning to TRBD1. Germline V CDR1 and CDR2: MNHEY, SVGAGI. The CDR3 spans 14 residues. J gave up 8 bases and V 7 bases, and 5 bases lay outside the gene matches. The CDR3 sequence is CASKRDRGLGELFF. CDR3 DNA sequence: TGTGCCAGCAAGAGGGACAGGGGGCTAGGGGAGCTGTTTTTT.